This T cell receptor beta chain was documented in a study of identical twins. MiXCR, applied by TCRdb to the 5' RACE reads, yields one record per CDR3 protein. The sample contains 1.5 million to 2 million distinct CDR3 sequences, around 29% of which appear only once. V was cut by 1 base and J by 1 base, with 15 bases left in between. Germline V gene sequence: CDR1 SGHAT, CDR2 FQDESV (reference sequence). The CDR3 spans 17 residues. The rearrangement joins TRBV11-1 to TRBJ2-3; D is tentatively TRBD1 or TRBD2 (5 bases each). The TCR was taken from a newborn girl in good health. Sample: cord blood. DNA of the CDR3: TGTGCCAGCAGCTTAGGATGGGGGTACCATCGCACAGATACGCAGTATTTT. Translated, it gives CASSLGWGYHRTDTQYF.